This T cell receptor (beta chain) was obtained from a study of blood T cell repertoires in COVID-19. CDR1 and CDR2 from the germline V gene are SNHLY and FYNNEI. Trimming removed 2 bases at V and 7 bases at J, with 11 bases between. The CDR3 has 13 residues. Authors' methods: Estimation of nucleated cell counts was performed using reference gene primer amplification. Clones were read by immunoSEQ multiplex PCR, and TCRdb kept only the in-frame ones, dropping some. The DNA was the basis for D and trimming; V, J and clone size are from that table. The table lists tens of thousands of clones, around 87% of them singletons.

Sequencing used peripheral blood. V usage is TRBV2 and J usage is TRBJ1-1; TRBD1 is a possible D gene (5 bases). The source is a middle-aged man with active or convalescent COVID-19. The CDR3 region is CASSELGTGEAFF. The CDR3 DNA is TGTGCCAGCAGTGAACTGGGAACAGGTGAAGCTTTCTTT.